This is a list of T cell receptor beta chains from one sample in a study of blood T cell repertoires in COVID-19. Sequenced by immunoSEQ multiplex PCR; TCRdb stores in-frame clones only, minus some. The sample holds more than 400,000 clones, approximately 85% seen once. The sequenced sample was peripheral blood. These receptors were obtained from a human donor in a cohort sampled during active COVID-19. CDR3s include the opening cysteine and the closing phenylalanine or tryptophan. The D gene is left open where the match is weak. Rows may omit the clone size; those that give it use once, few, many or a size class.

>TRBJ2-6|.|TRBV12-5|.
CARAAALDSKSSGANVLTF
TGTGCTAGGGCCGCTGCCTTGGACAGCAAGAGCTCTGGGGCCAACGTCCTGACTTTC
>TRBJ2-1|TRBD1|TRBV9|.
CASSAPKGDRAQNEQFF
TGTGCCAGCAGCGCACCCAAGGGAGACAGGGCTCAAAATGAGCAGTTCTTC
>TRBJ2-2|TRBD2|TRBV3-1/TRBV3-2|once
CASSPGTSFHGELFF
TGTGCCAGCAGCCCCGGGACTAGCTTCCACGGGGAGCTGTTTTTT
>TRBJ2-7|TRBD1|TRBV7-3|.
CASSPQGEGIYEQYF
TGTGCCAGCAGCCCTCAGGGGGAAGGAATTTACGAGCAGTACTTC
>TRBJ1-3|TRBD1|TRBV30|.
CAWSPGQGSAGNTIYF
TGTGCCTGGAGCCCTGGACAGGGGTCGGCAGGAAACACCATATATTTT
>TRBJ2-2|.|TRBV15|once
CATSRGRGFEAGELFF
TGTGCCACCAGCAGGGGGCGTGGGTTCGAGGCCGGGGAGCTGTTTTTT
>TRBJ2-7|TRBD1|TRBV5-1|.
CASRAGTDSYEQYF
TGCGCCAGCAGAGCCGGGACAGATTCCTACGAGCAGTACTTC
>TRBJ1-4|.|TRBV5-5|few
CASSSQGYEKLFF
TGTGCCAGCAGCTCACAGGGCTACGAAAAACTGTTTTTT
>TRBJ1-2|.|TRBV5-5|.
CASSVSPEHGYTF
TGTGCCAGCAGCGTGTCCCCCGAGCATGGCTACACCTTC
>TRBJ1-1|TRBD1|TRBV4-1|.
CASSQATQRQGAEAFF
TGCGCCAGCAGCCAAGCCACACAACGACAGGGCGCTGAAGCTTTCTTT